This TCR beta chain came from a study of blood T cell repertoires in COVID-19. This CDR3 region has 12 residues. Per the germline V gene, CDR1 is SNHLY and CDR2 is FYNNEI. Trimming left V 5 bases short and J 7 bases short, with 12 bases between. The table came from immunoSEQ multiplex PCR; TCRdb's copy has only in-frame clones and leaves some out. Of fewer than 100,000 clones listed, 85% are singletons. Sequencing used peripheral blood. This sequence was found in a man aged 45-65 years with COVID-19, enrolled during active disease. The rearrangement joins TRBV2 to TRBJ2-7; weak D call: TRBD1 (6 bases). The CDR3 reads CASSRQVAEQYF. CDR3 bases: TGTGCCAGCAGTCGACAGGTGGCGGAGCAGTACTTC.